These 10 T cell receptor beta chains were all obtained from the same sample, sequenced in a study of blood T cell repertoires in COVID-19. Measured with immunoSEQ multiplex PCR; TCRdb has only the in-frame clones, and not every one. The sample has 150,000 to 200,000 clones; 60% to 80% are singletons. Sequenced material: peripheral blood. All receptors come from a woman aged 70-85 years with acute or convalescent COVID-19.

The gene calls are TRBV5-1 and TRBJ2-7; 8 nucleotides agree with TRBD1. There are 15 residues in the CDR3. V lost 1 base, J lost 2 bases, and 5 bases stayed unmatched. Germline V gene lookup returns CDR1 SGHRS and CDR2 YFSETQ. This CDR3 reads CASSLTGQGTYEQYF. The CDR3 bases are TGCGCCAGCAGCTTGACCGGACAGGGAACCTACGAGCAGTACTTC.

The rearrangement joins TRBV5-1 to TRBJ2-6; D perhaps matches TRBD1 (5 bases). This CDR3 is built from 17 residues. Deletions cut 4 bases from V and 0 bases from J, with 14 bases between. Germline CDR1 SGHRS, CDR2 YFSETQ. CDR3 sequence (DNA): TGCGCCAGCAGCCGCAGGACGACAGTCTCTGGGGCCAACGTCCTGACTTTC. Its translation: CASSRRTTVSGANVLTF.

The gene calls are TRBV6-5 and TRBJ2-2, with D unclear. Germline values: CDR1 MNHEY, CDR2 SVGAGI. The CDR3 is made up of 13 amino acids. V was cut by 10 bases and J by 6 bases, with 15 bases left in between. CDR3 bases: TGTGCCACCCAAGTAATTCGGGCCGGGGAGCTGTTTTTT. Translation: CATQVIRAGELFF.

With respect to this clone: Relative to the germline gene, one junction end is altered; a read error may explain this. The V gene is TRBV29-1, the J gene TRBJ1-5, with a weak D call TRBD1 (6 bases). Germline CDR1 SQVTM, CDR2 ANQGSEA. This CDR3 is 12 amino acids long. CDR3 bases: TGCAGCGTTGAAGACCTGGACAGACGGCCTATTTTT. Its protein product is CSVEDLDRRPIF.

The chain carries TRBV5-6 and TRBJ1-2, with D unclear. The CDR3 runs to 15 residues. The V end lost 0 bases, the J end lost 3 bases, and 12 bases lay between the germline ends. CDR1 is SGHDT and CDR2 is YYEEEE in the germline V gene. The CDR3 DNA follows: TGTGCCAGCAGCTTGGGCTCGGGAGGATACTATGGCTACACCTTC. This gives the protein CASSLGSGGYYGYTF.

The chain uses TRBV10-1 and TRBJ2-5; tentative D call: TRBD1 (5 bases). This CDR3 contains 13 residues. Between the trimmed V and J ends, which lost 4 bases and 4 bases, there was a span of 10 bases. In germline, CDR1 is WNHNN, CDR2 SYGVQD (reference sequence). In nucleotides, the CDR3 is TGCGCCAGCAGTGCAGGGTTGTCAGAGACCCAGTACTTC. Translating it yields CASSAGLSETQYF.

This clone was seen ten or more times. The V and J genes are TRBV29-1 and TRBJ2-1, with 12 positions matching TRBD2. Per germline, CDR1 SQVTM and CDR2 ANQGSEA. The length of the CDR3 is 16 residues. V trimming: 6 bases; J trimming: 7 bases; junction bases outside the gene matches: 13. CDR3 sequence reads: CSVGLAGGYKDNEQFF. The CDR3 DNA reads as TGCAGCGTAGGGCTAGCGGGAGGGTATAAAGATAATGAGCAGTTCTTC.

This sequence joins TRBV29-1 and TRBJ1-4; no definite D call. Germline V gene lookup returns CDR1 SQVTM and CDR2 ANQGSEA. The CDR3 spans 12 residues. Trimming removed 5 bases from V and 0 bases from J, with 4 bases in between. CDR3 in DNA: TGCAGCGTTATAGCAACTAATGAAAAACTGTTTTTT. Protein sequence: CSVIATNEKLFF.

The rearrangement uses TRBV27 and TRBJ2-1; tentatively, D is TRBD1 (5 bases). Trimming pared 3 bases from V and 0 bases from J, leaving 15 bases between. This CDR3 has 17 amino acids. CDR1 and CDR2 from the germline V gene are MNHEY and SMNVEV (reference sequence). The DNA for the CDR3 is TGTGCCAGCAGTTTCGTCCAGGGTCTTTCCTCCTACAATGAGCAGTTCTTC. Protein sequence: CASSFVQGLSSYNEQFF.

In this sample, this clone turned up a few times. This sequence joins TRBV5-8 and TRBJ1-1; possibly TRBD1 for D (5 bases). V was clipped by 3 bases and J by 4 bases, with 13 bases between them. Germline V gives CDR1 SGHTS, CDR2 YDEGEE. This CDR3 is 14 amino acids long. CDR3 sequence (DNA): TGTGCCAGCAGCTGGGGGGGGGTTACCACTGAAGCTTTCTTT. Translation: CASSWGGVTTEAFF. The full variable domain, completed using reference TRBV5-8 and TRBJ1-1, is EAGVTQSPTHLIKTRGQQATLRCSPISGHTSVYWYQQALGLGLQFLLWYDEGEERNRGNFPPRFSGRQFPNYSSELNVNALELEDSALYLCASSWGGVTTEAFFGQGTRLTVV.